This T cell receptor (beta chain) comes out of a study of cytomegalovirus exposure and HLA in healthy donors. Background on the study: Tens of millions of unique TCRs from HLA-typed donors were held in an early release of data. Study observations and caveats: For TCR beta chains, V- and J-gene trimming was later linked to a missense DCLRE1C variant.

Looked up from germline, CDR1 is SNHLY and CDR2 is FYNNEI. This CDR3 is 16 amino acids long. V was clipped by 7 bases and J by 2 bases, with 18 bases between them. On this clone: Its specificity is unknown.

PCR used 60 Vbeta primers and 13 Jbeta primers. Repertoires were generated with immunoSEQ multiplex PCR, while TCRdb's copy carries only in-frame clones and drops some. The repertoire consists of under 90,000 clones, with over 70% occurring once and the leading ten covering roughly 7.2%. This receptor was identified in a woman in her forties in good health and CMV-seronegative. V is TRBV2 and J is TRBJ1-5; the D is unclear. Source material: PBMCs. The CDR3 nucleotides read TGTGCCAGCACCAAAGAGACACCTAAGGGCAATCAGCCCCAGCATTTT. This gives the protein CASTKETPKGNQPQHF.